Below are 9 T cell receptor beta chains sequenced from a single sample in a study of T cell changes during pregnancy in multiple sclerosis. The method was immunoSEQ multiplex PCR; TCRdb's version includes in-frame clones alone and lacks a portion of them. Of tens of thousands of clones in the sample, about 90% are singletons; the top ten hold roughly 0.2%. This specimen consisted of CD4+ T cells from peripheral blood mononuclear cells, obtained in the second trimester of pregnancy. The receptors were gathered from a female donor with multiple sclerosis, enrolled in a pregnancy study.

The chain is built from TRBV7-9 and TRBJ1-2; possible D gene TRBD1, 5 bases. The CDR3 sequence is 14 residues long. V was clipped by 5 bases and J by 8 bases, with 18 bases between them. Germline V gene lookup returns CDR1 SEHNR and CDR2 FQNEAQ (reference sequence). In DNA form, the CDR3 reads TGTGCCAGCAGCCCACTCGGGGGTAGTAGCGGCTACACCTTC. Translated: CASSPLGGSSGYTF.

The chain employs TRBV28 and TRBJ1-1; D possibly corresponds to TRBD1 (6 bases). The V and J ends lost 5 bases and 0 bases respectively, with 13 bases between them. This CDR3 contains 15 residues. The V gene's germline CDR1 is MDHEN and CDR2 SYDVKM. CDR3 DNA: TGTGCCAGCAGTCCTGGGACATTCATGAACACTGAAGCTTTCTTT. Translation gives CASSPGTFMNTEAFF.

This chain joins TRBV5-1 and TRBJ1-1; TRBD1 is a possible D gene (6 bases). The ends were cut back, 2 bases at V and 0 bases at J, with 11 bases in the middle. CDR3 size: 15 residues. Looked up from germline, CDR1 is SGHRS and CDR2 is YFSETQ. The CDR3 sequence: CASSFNRAMNTEAFF. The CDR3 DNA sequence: TGCGCCAGCAGCTTCAACAGGGCCATGAACACTGAAGCTTTCTTT. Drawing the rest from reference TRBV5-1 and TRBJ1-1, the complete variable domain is KAGVTQTPRYLIKTRGQQVTLSCSPISGHRSVSWYQQTPGQGLQFLFEYFSETQRNKGNFPGRFSGRQFSNSRSEMNVSTLELGDSALYLCASSFNRAMNTEAFFGQGTRLTVV.

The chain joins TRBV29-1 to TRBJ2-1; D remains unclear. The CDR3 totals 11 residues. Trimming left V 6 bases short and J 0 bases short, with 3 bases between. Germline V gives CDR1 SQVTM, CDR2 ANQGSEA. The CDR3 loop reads CSVSSYNEQFF. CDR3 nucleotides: TGCAGCGTCAGCTCCTACAATGAGCAGTTCTTC.

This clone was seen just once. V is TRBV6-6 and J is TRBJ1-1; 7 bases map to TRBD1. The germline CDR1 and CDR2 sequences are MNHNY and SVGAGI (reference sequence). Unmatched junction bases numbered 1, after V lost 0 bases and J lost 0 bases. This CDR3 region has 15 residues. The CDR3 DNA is TGTGCCAGCAGTTACTCGACAGGGTTGAACACTGAAGCTTTCTTT. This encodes CASSYSTGLNTEAFF.

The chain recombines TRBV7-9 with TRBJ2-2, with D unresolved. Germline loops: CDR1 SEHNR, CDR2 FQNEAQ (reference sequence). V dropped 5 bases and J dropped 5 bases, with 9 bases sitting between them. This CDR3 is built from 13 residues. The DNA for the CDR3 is TGTGCCAGCAGCGACTCATCAACCGGGGAGCTGTTTTTT. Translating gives CASSDSSTGELFF.

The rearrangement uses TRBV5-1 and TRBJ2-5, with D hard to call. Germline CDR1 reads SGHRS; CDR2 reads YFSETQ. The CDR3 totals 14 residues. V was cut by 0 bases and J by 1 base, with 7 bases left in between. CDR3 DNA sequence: TGCGCCAGCAGCTTGGGACGACTCCAAGAGACCCAGTACTTC. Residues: CASSLGRLQETQYF.

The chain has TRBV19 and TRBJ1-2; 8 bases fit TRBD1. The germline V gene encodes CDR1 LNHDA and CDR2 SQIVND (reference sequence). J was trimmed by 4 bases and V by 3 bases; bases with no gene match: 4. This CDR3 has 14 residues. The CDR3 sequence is CASSIFGQGYGYTF. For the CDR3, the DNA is TGTGCCAGTAGTATCTTCGGACAGGGCTATGGCTACACCTTC.

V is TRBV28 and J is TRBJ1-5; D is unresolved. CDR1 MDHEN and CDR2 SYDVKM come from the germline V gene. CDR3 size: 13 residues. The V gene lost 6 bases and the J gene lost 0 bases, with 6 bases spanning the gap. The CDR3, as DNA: TGTGCCAGCAGCTTACATAGCAATCAGCCCCAGCATTTT. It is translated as CASSLHSNQPQHF.